This T cell receptor (beta chain) was captured in a study of blood T cell repertoires in COVID-19. Study-level background: The United States, Italy and Spain supplied acute and convalescent COVID-19 samples. T cells, B-cell-depleted T cells, or PBMCs supplied cDNA or gDNA.

V lost 2 bases and J lost 0, with 14 bases in between. The V gene's germline CDR1 is LNHNV and CDR2 YYDKDF (reference sequence). The CDR3 runs to 17 residues. Repertoires were generated with immunoSEQ multiplex PCR, while TCRdb's copy carries only in-frame clones and drops some. The repertoire consists of some 47,000 clones, with 87% occurring once and the leading ten covering around 20%. The chain has TRBV15 and TRBJ1-3, with a tentative D call TRBD1 (6 bases). Sequenced sample: peripheral blood. This TCR derives from an elderly woman in a cohort sampled during active or convalescent COVID-19. CDR3 residues: CATSRTLQGDSGNTIYF. The DNA of the CDR3 is TGTGCCACCAGCAGAACTTTACAGGGAGACTCTGGAAACACCATATATTTT.